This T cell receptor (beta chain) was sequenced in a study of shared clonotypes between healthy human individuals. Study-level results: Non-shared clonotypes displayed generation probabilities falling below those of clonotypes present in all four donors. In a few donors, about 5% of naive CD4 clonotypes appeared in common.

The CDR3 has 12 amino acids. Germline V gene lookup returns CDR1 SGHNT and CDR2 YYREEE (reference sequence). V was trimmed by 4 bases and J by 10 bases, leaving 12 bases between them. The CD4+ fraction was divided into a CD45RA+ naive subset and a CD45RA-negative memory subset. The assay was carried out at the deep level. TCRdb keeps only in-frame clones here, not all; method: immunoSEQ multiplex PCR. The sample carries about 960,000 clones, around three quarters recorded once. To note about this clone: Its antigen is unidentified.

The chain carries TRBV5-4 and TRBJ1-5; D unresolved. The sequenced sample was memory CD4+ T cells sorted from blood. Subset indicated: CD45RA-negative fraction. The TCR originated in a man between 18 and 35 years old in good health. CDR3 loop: CASSPYGEPQHF. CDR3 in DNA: TGTGCCAGCAGCCCTTATGGGGAACCCCAGCATTTT.